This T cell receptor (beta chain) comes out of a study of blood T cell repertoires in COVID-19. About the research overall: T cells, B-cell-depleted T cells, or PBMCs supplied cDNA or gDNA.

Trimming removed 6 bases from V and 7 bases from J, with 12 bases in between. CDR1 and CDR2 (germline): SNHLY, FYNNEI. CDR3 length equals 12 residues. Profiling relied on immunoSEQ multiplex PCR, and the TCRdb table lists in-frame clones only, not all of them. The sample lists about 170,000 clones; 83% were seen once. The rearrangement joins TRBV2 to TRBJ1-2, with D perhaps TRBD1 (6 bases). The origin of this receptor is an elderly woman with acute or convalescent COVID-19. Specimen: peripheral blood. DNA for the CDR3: TGTGCCAGCAGGACAGGAATCGGTGGCTACACCTTC. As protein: CASRTGIGGYTF.